This T cell receptor (beta chain) was sequenced for a study of blood T cell repertoires in COVID-19. At the level of the study: Samples taken during acute and convalescent COVID-19 were collected in the United States, Italy and Spain. T cells, B-cell-depleted T cells, or PBMCs supplied cDNA or gDNA.

Authors' data handling: Estimation of nucleated cell counts was performed using reference gene primer amplification. Generated by immunoSEQ multiplex PCR, the TCRdb table keeps only in-frame clones and is missing some. V, J and clone size were drawn from that table, and D and trimming were deduced from the DNA. The table records 200,000 or so clones, about nine tenths of them present only once. This CDR3 contains 20 residues. The germline CDR1 and CDR2 sequences are SGHTA and FQGNSA. J lost 4 bases, V lost 0 bases, and 14 bases had no gene match. The chain has TRBV7-2 and TRBJ2-1; 11 bases match TRBD1. The sample consisted of peripheral blood. This TCR derives from a man between 65 and 85 years old with active or convalescent COVID-19. The DNA of the CDR3 is TGTGCCAGCAGCTTAGCGCTGGACAGGGGGCGCCTCAGGGGGTACAATGAGCAGTTCTTC. This codes for CASSLALDRGRLRGYNEQFF.